These 5 T cell receptor beta chains share one sample of origin, sequenced in a study of T cell clonality in common variable immunodeficiency. Measured with immunoSEQ multiplex PCR; TCRdb has only the in-frame clones, and not every one. This table holds about 52,000 clones with no singletons; the top ten claim about 2%. The source material was peripheral blood mononuclear cells. The receptors were sampled from a person aged 18 to 70 in good health.

In its sample, this clone was seen many times. The read stops 3 residues short of the end of the CDR3; the missing end is completed from the germline J gene. The chain uses TRBV7-2 and TRBJ1-2; D might be TRBD1 (5 bases). This CDR3 has 15 amino acids. Looked up from germline, CDR1 is SGHTA and CDR2 is FQGNSA. Trimming removed 5 bases from V and 5 bases from J, with 18 bases in between. The CDR3 sequence: CASSLRGERLYGYTF. The CDR3 bases that were read are TGTGCCAGCAGCCTCCGGGGGGAGCGCCTTTATGGC.

This clone was observed many times. The observed sequence ends 3 residues before the CDR3 terminus, with the missing tail filled in from the germline J gene. The V call is TRBV19, the J call TRBJ1-3; TRBD1 aligns across 7 bases. The V and J ends lost 3 bases and 3 bases, in that order; junction bases with no gene match: 8. This CDR3 region has 16 residues. Germline V CDR1 and CDR2: LNHDA, SQIVND (reference sequence). The CDR3 sequence is CASSIPWTGVGNTIYF. CDR3 DNA, as far as it was read: TGTGCCAGTAGTATCCCCTGGACAGGAGTTGGAAACACC.

This clone showed up many times. The CDR3 is cut off 3 residues early in the read; its end comes from the germline J gene. V usage is TRBV20-1 and J usage is TRBJ2-4; possible D gene TRBD1, 6 bases. The V end was cut by 0 bases, the J end by 0 bases, with 6 bases between. The length of the CDR3 is 14 residues. The germline V gene has CDR1 DFQATT and CDR2 SNEGSKA (reference sequence). The CDR3 protein is CSAREGAAKNIQYF. The part of the CDR3 DNA that was read is TGCAGTGCTAGAGAGGGGGCAGCCAAAAACATT.

This clone was observed a few times. CDR3 loop: CASSPGQEYEQYF. CDR3 bases read: TGTGCCAGCTCACCGGGACAGGAGTACGAG. The chain combines TRBV18 with TRBJ2-7; the match to TRBD1 covers 8 bases. The CDR3 end falls 3 residues outside the read, so it is completed with the germline J gene. From germline, CDR1 is KGHSH and CDR2 LQKENI. The CDR3 totals 13 residues. V was clipped by 3 bases and J by 4 bases; unmatched bases: 2.

The sample holds many counts of this clone. The read terminates 3 residues ahead of where the CDR3 ends, so the germline J gene completes it. The chain recombines TRBV7-8 with TRBJ2-1, with 9 positions matching TRBD2. The CDR3 sequence is 16 residues long. Trimming took 5 bases from V and 4 from J; bases not matched to a gene: 9. CDR1 is SGHVS and CDR2 is FQNEAQ in the germline V gene. The CDR3 DNA, read in part, is TGTGCCAGCAGCCTACCGGCGGGAGGGTCTTACAATGAG. Amino acid sequence: CASSLPAGGSYNE. The full CDR3 protein is CASSLPAGGSYNEQFF.